These 11 T cell receptor beta chains originate from one sample sequenced in a study of T-cell reconstitution after alpha-beta-depleted transplantation in children. A library of TCRbeta sequences, prepared with unique molecular identifiers, was generated. TCRdb fed the PCR reads into MiXCR, producing one record per CDR3 protein. Among around 370,000 distinct CDR3 sequences listed, 10% were seen once. Specimen: PBMCs from the stem cell graft donor, collected from the stem cell graft. These receptors were obtained from a human donor who donated a stem cell graft to a child with acute lymphoblastic leukemia.

This clonotype was seen a handful of times. The V and J genes are TRBV6-4 and TRBJ1-2; no clear D. Germline assignment: CDR1 MRHNA and CDR2 SNTAGT. The CDR3 is 13 residues long. Trimming took 6 bases from V and 3 from J, leaving 11 bases between them. CDR3 nucleotides: TGTGCCAGCAGCGTGACACCTGACTATGGCTACACCTTC. It is translated as CASSVTPDYGYTF.

Regarding this clonotype: The junction shows a germline mismatch at one end, possibly a read error. This sequence joins TRBV20-1 and TRBJ2-1; 8 bases line up with TRBD2. This CDR3 contains 17 residues. CDR1 DFQATT and CDR2 SNEGSKA come from the germline V gene (reference sequence). CDR3 in amino acids: CCASGTRSMWSYNEQFF. The CDR3 coding sequence is TGCTGTGCTTCCGGGACTAGAAGTATGTGGTCCTACAATGAGCAGTTCTTC.

This clonotype has a count of ten or more. The V and J genes are TRBV2 and TRBJ2-7; 8 nucleotides line up with TRBD2. The germline V gene encodes CDR1 SNHLY and CDR2 FYNNEI. The CDR3 contains 15 residues. V lost 6 bases, J lost 0 bases, and 7 bases stayed unmatched. In nucleotides, the CDR3 is TGTGCCAGCAGCTTACTAGCGGTCAGCTCCTACGAGCAGTACTTC. It translates to CASSLLAVSSYEQYF.

The chain employs TRBV29-1 and TRBJ2-7, with D perhaps assigned TRBD1 or TRBD2 (5 bases each). CDR1 is SQVTM and CDR2 is ANQGSEA in the germline V gene. The ends were cut back, 3 bases at V and 0 bases at J, with 12 bases in the middle. The CDR3 is made up of 14 amino acids. CDR3 in amino acids: CSVDTGTVSYEQYF. For the CDR3, the DNA is TGCAGCGTTGATACCGGGACGGTCTCCTACGAGCAGTACTTC.

The gene calls are TRBV27 and TRBJ2-7, with D unresolved. V was trimmed by 4 bases and J by 2 bases, leaving 12 bases between them. Germline V gene data show CDR1 as MNHEY and CDR2 as SMNVEV (reference sequence). The CDR3 is 14 residues long. For the CDR3, the DNA is TGTGCCAGCAGTTCTCGACCCCTTACCTACGAGCAGTACTTC. This sequence encodes CASSSRPLTYEQYF.

This clonotype was seen only a few times. This chain joins TRBV28 and TRBJ1-2; D gene ambiguous. This CDR3 comprises 15 residues. Trimming stripped 6 bases from V and 3 bases from J, with 17 bases between. The V gene's germline CDR1 is MDHEN and CDR2 SYDVKM. CDR3 in amino acids: CASSPDRAGYYGYTF. The CDR3, as DNA: TGTGCCAGCAGCCCGGACCGGGCAGGCTACTATGGCTACACCTTC.

The gene calls are TRBV4-1 and TRBJ2-2, with D perhaps TRBD2 (5 bases). From germline, CDR1 is MGHRA and CDR2 YSYEKL. The V end lost 2 bases, the J end lost 3 bases, and 10 bases lay between the germline ends. This CDR3 has 15 residues. The CDR3, as DNA: TGCGCCAGCAGCCAACAACTAGACGACACCGGGGAGCTGTTTTTT. Amino acids: CASSQQLDDTGELFF.

The table lists this clonotype with many counts. This chain connects TRBV27 to TRBJ2-7, with TRBD1 matching 9 bases. CDR1 and CDR2 from the germline V gene are MNHEY and SMNVEV (reference sequence). Losses at the gene ends were 4 bases for V and 3 bases for J; bases not matched to a gene: 7. This CDR3 comprises 15 residues. The CDR3 DNA reads TGTGCCAGCAGTTCCCCCGGGACAGGGAACTACGAGCAGTACTTC. It is translated as CASSSPGTGNYEQYF.

This clonotype occurred a few times. V and J are TRBV11-3 and TRBJ2-1, with D perhaps TRBD1 (5 bases). There are 15 residues in the CDR3. V lost 1 base and J 2 bases, leaving 9 bases between the germline ends. From germline, CDR1 is SGHNT and CDR2 YENEEA. The CDR3 DNA is TGTGCCAGCAGCTTAGGGCCAGGGACCTACAATGAGCAGTTCTTC. Residues: CASSLGPGTYNEQFF.

This clonotype was counted at least ten times. The chain recombines TRBV7-2 with TRBJ1-2; D is uncertain. CDR3 size: 14 residues. Germline V CDR1 and CDR2: SGHTA, FQGNSA. The V and J ends lost 3 bases and 3 bases respectively, with 11 bases between them. CDR3 in amino acids: CASSFSERDYGYTF. DNA of the CDR3: TGTGCCAGCAGCTTTTCGGAGCGAGACTATGGCTACACCTTC.

The chain is built from TRBV30 and TRBJ2-5; 8 bases map to TRBD1. Germline CDR1 reads GTSNPN; CDR2 reads SVGIG (reference sequence). The CDR3 is 12 amino acids. J gave up 7 bases and V 2 bases, and 3 bases lay outside the gene matches. CDR3 nucleotides: TGTGCCTGGAGTAGACAGGGGCCGACCCAGTACTTC. Translated: CAWSRQGPTQYF.